A single sample is the source of the 27 T cell receptor beta chains below, sequenced in a study of beta chain features in type 1 diabetes. Every bit of the isolated RNA underwent reverse transcription, so sequencing read expressed TCRB transcripts. Profiling relied on immunoSEQ multiplex PCR, and the TCRdb table lists in-frame clones only, not all of them. This table has under 450,000 clones, approximately 13% appearing once. Specimen: naive CD4+ T cells from blood. These receptors originate from a man younger than 40 in good health.

On this clone: This may be a read error, as it is one base from a much larger clone. V is TRBV23-1 and J is TRBJ1-1; D unclear. TRBV23-1 is noted as an ORF with a role that remains uncertain. The length of the CDR3 is 14 residues. V lost 3 bases and J lost 1, with 9 bases in between. The CDR3 DNA follows: TGCGCCAGCAGTCATGGGCGGAGGAACACTGAAGCTTTCTTT. Its translation: CASSHGRRNTEAFF.

This clone was seen repeatedly, ten times or more. The chain carries TRBV7-2 and TRBJ2-4, with D uncertain. Germline CDR1 is SGHTA and CDR2 is FQGNSA. Between the trimmed V and J ends, which lost 1 base and 12 bases, there was a span of 10 bases. This CDR3 region has 12 residues. CDR3 DNA: TGTGCCAGCAGCTTAGGCACACCAAATCAGTACTTC. The encoded protein is CASSLGTPNQYF.

This clone was observed a handful of times. The chain recombines TRBV11-3 with TRBJ2-3, with D hard to call. This CDR3 comprises 14 residues. Per germline, CDR1 SGHNT and CDR2 YENEEA. The germline V and J ends were trimmed by 5 bases and 0 bases, with 9 bases remaining between them. This chain's CDR3 is CASSHVGSTDTQYF. Written as DNA, the CDR3 is TGTGCCAGCAGCCATGTCGGGAGCACAGATACGCAGTATTTT.

The chain recombines TRBV18 with TRBJ2-3; 14 nucleotides align to TRBD2. CDR1 is KGHSH, CDR2 LQKENI, per germline. This CDR3 is 17 amino acids long. Unmatched junction bases numbered 5, after V lost 0 bases and J lost 6 bases. CDR3 loop: CASSPPRLAGGPDTQYF. The CDR3 nucleotides are TGTGCCAGCTCACCACCGAGACTAGCGGGGGGGCCTGATACGCAGTATTTT.

This clone was counted a few times. The CDR3 loop reads CASGKPVGVYEQFF. In DNA, the CDR3 is TGTGCTAGTGGTAAGCCCGTGGGCGTCTATGAGCAGTTCTTC. The chain recombines TRBV12-5 with TRBJ2-1; D unclear. The V gene's germline CDR1 is LGHNT and CDR2 FRNRAP. This CDR3 has 14 residues. Trimming left V 5 bases short and J 8 bases short, with 16 bases between.

This clone occurred a few times. The V call is TRBV30, the J call TRBJ2-5; no clear D. The CDR3 is made up of 13 amino acids. The germline V gene encodes CDR1 GTSNPN and CDR2 SVGIG (reference sequence). Trimming shortened V by 0 bases and J by 5 bases, and 10 bases separated the two germline ends. The CDR3 here is CAWSVRAKETQYF. The CDR3 coding sequence is TGTGCCTGGAGTGTAAGGGCAAAGGAGACCCAGTACTTC.

This clone showed up just a few times. This chain uses TRBV7-3 with TRBJ2-2; 7 bases match TRBD2. Germline loops: CDR1 SGHTA, CDR2 FQGTGA. The CDR3 length is 16 residues. V shed 4 bases and J 6 bases; nucleotides not matched to a gene: 11. The CDR3, as DNA: TGTGCCAGCAGCTCCTCAGCGGGATTAACACCCGGGGAGCTGTTTTTT. Its protein is CASSSSAGLTPGELFF.

The sample holds a few counts of this clone. The chain uses TRBV6-1 and TRBJ2-7; D remains ambiguous. The length of the CDR3 is 12 residues. Germline values: CDR1 MNHNS, CDR2 SASEGT. The ends were cut back, 3 bases at V and 7 bases at J, with 10 bases in the middle. CDR3 DNA sequence: TGTGCCAGCAGTGATTCGTTCCGGGAGCAGTACGTC. Translated, it gives CASSDSFREQYV.

This clone was seen ten or more times. The rearrangement uses TRBV14 and TRBJ2-7, with D unresolved. This CDR3 spans 11 amino acids. The V and J ends lost 4 bases and 5 bases respectively, with 6 bases between them. Germline CDR1 SGHDN, CDR2 FVKESK. The CDR3 loop is CASSPPDEQYV. Written as DNA, the CDR3 is TGTGCCAGCAGCCCTCCGGACGAGCAGTACGTC.

This clone occurred a few times. This chain links TRBV25-1 with TRBJ2-4, with no clear D. V was pared by 2 bases and J by 1 base, with 9 bases between. Germline V gene lookup returns CDR1 MGHDK and CDR2 SYGVNS. The CDR3 spans 15 residues. CDR3 region: CASSEEKEAKNIQYF. In DNA, the CDR3 is TGTGCCAGCAGTGAAGAAAAAGAGGCCAAAAACATTCAGTACTTC.

A single count supports this clone. The junction does not match germline at one end; this may be a read error. The J gene is TRBJ2-7, the V gene TRBV9; 7 bases align to TRBD1. Germline V gene lookup returns CDR1 SGDLS and CDR2 YYNGEE. This CDR3 spans 14 amino acids. The CDR3 here is CVSSVEGQSYEQYF. CDR3 bases: TGTGTCAGCAGCGTAGAGGGACAGAGCTACGAGCAGTACTTC.

This clone has just a few counts. V is TRBV18 and J is TRBJ1-1, with 7 bases that match TRBD1. The CDR3 totals 14 residues. Trimming removed 4 bases from V and 1 base from J; junction bases left unmatched: 3. In germline, CDR1 is KGHSH, CDR2 LQKENI. The CDR3 spells CASSQGAGNTEAFF. As DNA, the CDR3 is TGTGCCAGCTCACAGGGGGCTGGGAACACTGAAGCTTTCTTT. Drawing the rest from reference TRBV18 and TRBJ1-1, the complete variable domain is NAGVMQNPRHLVRRRGQEARLRCSPMKGHSHVYWYRQLPEEGLKFMVYLQKENIIDESGMPKERFSAEFPKEGPSILRIQQVVRGDSAAYFCASSQGAGNTEAFFGQGTRLTVV.

This clone was seen more than once but under ten times. This chain joins TRBV29-1 and TRBJ2-1, with a possible D match to TRBD1 (6 bases). Germline V gene data show CDR1 as SQVTM and CDR2 as ANQGSEA. The CDR3 sequence is 11 residues long. V lost 8 bases and J lost 10, with 15 bases in between. CDR3 bases: TGCAGCCAACTACAGGGTGGGGAGCAGTTCTTC. Protein sequence: CSQLQGGEQFF.

This clone was counted between two and nine times. This chain uses TRBV29-1 with TRBJ2-5, with D tentatively TRBD2 (5 bases). The CDR3 is made up of 13 amino acids. Trimming removed 4 bases at V and 2 bases at J, with 11 bases between. The germline gives CDR1 SQVTM, CDR2 ANQGSEA. CDR3 in amino acids: CSVGKGSQETQYF. CDR3 coding DNA: TGCAGCGTTGGCAAAGGGAGTCAAGAGACCCAGTACTTC.

This sequence joins TRBV19 and TRBJ2-3; D remains unclear. Trimming took 7 bases from V and 2 from J, leaving 7 bases between them. The CDR3 spans 12 residues. Germline V gives CDR1 LNHDA, CDR2 SQIVND (reference sequence). The CDR3 here is CASIGDTDTQYF. The CDR3, as DNA: TGTGCCAGTATCGGCGACACAGATACGCAGTATTTT.

The CDR3 nucleotides are TGTGCCAGCAGCCAGGCAGGGTCTGGGGCCAACGTCCTGACTTTC. Amino acids: CASSQAGSGANVLTF. This rearrangement joins TRBV14 to TRBJ2-6; D possibly corresponds to TRBD1 (5 bases). The CDR3 has 15 residues. CDR1 is SGHDN and CDR2 is FVKESK in the germline V gene. V was cut by 3 bases and J by 1 base, with 7 bases left in between.

This clone showed up just a few times. The V gene is TRBV30, the J gene TRBJ1-2; D ambiguous. The germline V gene encodes CDR1 GTSNPN and CDR2 SVGIG (reference sequence). The CDR3 is 13 residues long. V was pared by 2 bases and J by 7 bases, with 14 bases between. The CDR3 loop is CAWSSRFHLGYTF. CDR3 DNA: TGTGCCTGGAGTTCCCGGTTCCATCTTGGCTACACCTTC.

V gene TRBV6-6 combines with J gene TRBJ1-4; perhaps TRBD1 as D (5 bases). The CDR3 length is 14 residues. Trimming stripped 5 bases from V and 5 bases from J, with 12 bases between. CDR1 and CDR2 from the germline V gene are MNHNY and SVGAGI (reference sequence). The CDR3 region has the DNA TGTGCCAGCAGTAGGGACCTCAGGAATGAAAAACTGTTTTTT. As protein: CASSRDLRNEKLFF.

This clone was counted between two and nine times. The rearrangement joins TRBV30 to TRBJ2-7; a possible D gene is TRBD2 (7 bases). The V end lost 5 bases, the J end lost 4 bases, and 15 bases lay between the germline ends. The germline gives CDR1 GTSNPN, CDR2 SVGIG (reference sequence). The CDR3 runs 13 residues. CDR3 sequence (DNA): TGTGCCTGGCAAAGCCGGGGGGCATACGAGCAGTACGTC. It encodes CAWQSRGAYEQYV.

This clone was counted between two and nine times. The chain employs TRBV5-1 and TRBJ2-1; the match to TRBD1 covers 11 bases. Trimming cost V 4 bases and J 4 bases; bases outside gene matches: 7. Germline V gene lookup returns CDR1 SGHRS and CDR2 YFSETQ. The CDR3 sequence is 16 residues long. CDR3 protein: CASSPGQGVTYNEQFF. Here the CDR3 DNA reads TGCGCCAGCAGCCCGGGACAGGGGGTGACGTACAATGAGCAGTTCTTC.

This clone was recorded a few times. The gene calls are TRBV7-8 and TRBJ2-5; D is unclear. The CDR3 extends over 15 amino acids. Germline-derived CDR1 and CDR2 are SGHVS and FQNEAQ. Trimming shortened V by 2 bases and J by 2 bases, and 12 bases separated the two germline ends. The CDR3 DNA follows: TGTGCCAGCAGCTTACTTCGGGCTCGTCAAGAGACCCAGTACTTC. It yields the protein CASSLLRARQETQYF.

This clone appeared a few times. The V call is TRBV21-1, the J call TRBJ2-1; TRBD2 is the table's D call and was not checked against the DNA. TRBV21-1 is marked as a pseudogene. There are 13 residues in the CDR3. The chain's CDR3 is CASSVDSYNEQFF. CDR3 DNA: TGTGCCAGTAGCGTAGACTCCTACAATGAGCAGTTCTTC.

The V and J genes are TRBV12-5 and TRBJ1-5; D is possibly TRBD1 (5 bases). There are 15 residues in the CDR3. Germline CDR1 and CDR2: LGHNT and FRNRAP. V lost 1 base and J 1 base, leaving 8 bases between the germline ends. The CDR3 spells CASGLGAGSNQPQHF. CDR3 bases: TGTGCTAGTGGTTTGGGCGCAGGGAGCAATCAGCCCCAGCATTTT.

The chain links TRBV9 to TRBJ2-1; 7 bases are shared with TRBD2. Germline assignment: CDR1 SGDLS and CDR2 YYNGEE. J was trimmed by 9 bases and V by 4 bases; bases with no gene match: 16. This CDR3 is built from 16 residues. In DNA form, the CDR3 reads TGTGCCAGCAGCCCCAGCGCCACAGCGGGAAGTATTGAGCAGTTCTTC. Its protein product is CASSPSATAGSIEQFF.

V gene TRBV29-1 combines with J gene TRBJ2-1, with a weak D call TRBD1 (6 bases). This CDR3 contains 12 residues. Germline V gives CDR1 SQVTM, CDR2 ANQGSEA. Trimming shortened V by 6 bases and J by 5 bases, and 11 bases separated the two germline ends. DNA for the CDR3: TGCAGCGTCAACAGGGTGGACAATGAGCAGTTCTTC. It encodes CSVNRVDNEQFF.

Only a few counts were recorded for this clone. The rearrangement joins TRBV4-1 to TRBJ2-7; maybe TRBD2 (5 bases). The CDR3 is 14 residues long. Trimming cost V 7 bases and J 7 bases, with 20 bases left between them. CDR1 MGHRA and CDR2 YSYEKL come from the germline V gene. This CDR3 is CASKFESGVGEQYF. In DNA, the CDR3 is TGCGCCAGCAAATTCGAATCCGGGGTCGGTGAGCAGTACTTC.

The gene calls are TRBV7-2 and TRBJ1-1; TRBD1 might be the D (5 bases). V lost 6 bases to trimming and J lost 2 bases, with 19 bases between them. There are 16 residues in the CDR3. CDR1 is SGHTA, CDR2 FQGNSA, per germline. The CDR3 DNA sequence: TGTGCCAGCAGACCTGATGGGGGTTTATTCAACACTGAAGCTTTCTTT. Protein: CASRPDGGLFNTEAFF.